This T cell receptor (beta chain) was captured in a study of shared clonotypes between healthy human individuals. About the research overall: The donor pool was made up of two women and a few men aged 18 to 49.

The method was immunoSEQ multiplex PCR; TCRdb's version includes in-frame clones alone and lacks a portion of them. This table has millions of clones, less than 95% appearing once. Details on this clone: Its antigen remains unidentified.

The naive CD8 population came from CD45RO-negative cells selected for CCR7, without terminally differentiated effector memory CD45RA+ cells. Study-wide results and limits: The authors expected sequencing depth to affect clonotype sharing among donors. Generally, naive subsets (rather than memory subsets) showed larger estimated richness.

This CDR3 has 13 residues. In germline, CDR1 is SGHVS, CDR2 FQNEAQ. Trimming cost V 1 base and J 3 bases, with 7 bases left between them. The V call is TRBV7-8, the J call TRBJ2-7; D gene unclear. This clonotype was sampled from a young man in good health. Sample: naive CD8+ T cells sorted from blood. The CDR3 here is CASSLEVIYEQYF. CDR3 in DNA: TGTGCCAGCAGCTTAGAGGTGATCTACGAGCAGTACTTC.